This T cell receptor (beta chain) was sequenced for a study of blood T cell repertoires in COVID-19. Study as a whole: Italy, Spain and the United States were the sources of the convalescent and acute COVID-19 samples. PBMCs, B-cell-depleted T cells, or T cells provided the cDNA or gDNA that made up the material.

Per the authors' pipeline: Estimates of nucleated cell counts were drawn from the amplification of reference gene primers. Data came from immunoSEQ multiplex PCR; TCRdb stores just in-frame clones and leaves some out. V and J calls and clone size come straight from that table; D and trimming were deduced from the DNA. The sample records approximately 230,000 clones, about nine tenths being singletons. Trimming took 4 bases from V and 9 from J, leaving 16 bases between them. CDR3 length equals 14 residues. Germline lookup yields CDR1 SGHDN and CDR2 FVKESK. Sequenced material: peripheral blood. This TCR was recovered from a man aged 25-45 years who had recovered from COVID-19. The rearrangement uses TRBV14 and TRBJ1-5, with a tentative D call TRBD1 (6 bases). The CDR3 bases are TGTGCCAGCAGCCGAAAGTCCACAGGGCTGCCCCAGCATTTT. Translated, it gives CASSRKSTGLPQHF. Together with reference TRBV14 and TRBJ1-5, the CDR3 gives the full variable domain: EAGVTQFPSHSVIEKGQTVTLRCDPISGHDNLYWYRRVMGKEIKFLLHFVKESKQDESGMPNNRFLAERTGGTYSTLKVQPAELEDSGVYFCASSRKSTGLPQHFGDGTRLSIL.